Below are 29 T cell receptor beta chains sequenced from a single sample in a study of blood T cell repertoires in COVID-19 (dated by TCRdb to 2018 to 2020). The library relied on the immunoSEQ multiplex PCR assay. The clones in this table, taken by TCRdb from immuneACCESS, are in-frame only. Not every clone is retained; where verified, under half of the shortfall comes from an unresolved V gene, and the cause of the rest is unknown. The sample table lists more than 300,000 clones, roughly 90% of them with a count of one. Of the sample, about 7% is held by the ten largest clones. Sequenced sample: peripheral blood. The receptors shown here come from a woman aged 70-85 years with COVID-19, enrolled during active disease.

This clone has more than one count but fewer than ten. Other DNA sequences of this sample code for an identical CDR3. This chain connects TRBV7-9 to TRBJ1-1, with D possibly TRBD1 on 5 matching bases. Germline CDR1 reads SEHNR; CDR2 reads FQNEAQ (reference sequence). The CDR3 covers 13 residues. V lost 3 bases and J 3 bases, leaving 8 bases between the germline ends. The CDR3 region is CASSFSGDTEAFF. The CDR3 nucleotides read TGTGCCAGCAGCTTTTCGGGGGACACTGAAGCTTTCTTT.

Here the CDR3 reads CASSGGTSRNEQFF. The CDR3 DNA sequence: TGTGCCAGCAGCGGGGGGACTAGTAGAAATGAGCAGTTCTTC. The V call is TRBV9, the J call TRBJ2-1; the match to TRBD2 covers 8 bases. From germline, CDR1 is SGDLS and CDR2 YYNGEE. Trimming at V came to 3 bases and at J to 7 bases, leaving 6 bases not matched to a gene. This CDR3 comprises 14 residues.

J is TRBJ2-2 and V is TRBV2; 8 bases are a match to TRBD2. Trimming took 1 base from V and 8 from J; bases not matched to a gene: 6. CDR1 SNHLY and CDR2 FYNNEI come from the germline V gene. The CDR3 contains 15 residues. This chain's CDR3 is CASSEVGTREGELFF. CDR3 nucleotides: TGTGCCAGCAGTGAAGTTGGGACTAGGGAGGGGGAGCTGTTTTTT.

CDR3 in DNA: TGTGCCAGCAGTGGGAGACAGGGTGCGTGCTACGAGCAGTACTTC. Its translation is CASSGRQGACYEQYF. The chain employs TRBV6-4 and TRBJ2-7, with 7 nucleotides matching TRBD1. The length of the CDR3 is 15 residues. J was trimmed by 3 bases and V by 4 bases; bases with no gene match: 9. Germline lookup yields CDR1 MRHNA and CDR2 SNTAGT.

The table lists this clone with a count of one. This chain links TRBV12-3 or TRBV12-4 with TRBJ2-7, with D unresolved. CDR3 size: 11 residues. The V gene lost 3 bases and the J gene lost 3 bases, with 3 bases spanning the gap. Here the CDR3 reads CASSFNYEQYF. CDR3 DNA sequence: TGTGCCAGCAGTTTCAACTACGAGCAGTACTTC.

The V and J genes are TRBV11-3 and TRBJ2-7, with a possible D match to TRBD1 (6 bases). CDR1 and CDR2 from the germline V gene are SGHNT and YENEEA. The CDR3 runs to 15 residues. Deletions cut 3 bases from V and 3 bases from J, with 15 bases between. CDR3: CASSLAGQPHYEQYF. CDR3 coding DNA: TGTGCCAGCAGCTTGGCCGGACAGCCCCACTACGAGCAGTACTTC.

This chain joins TRBV5-6 and TRBJ1-3; 8 bases align to TRBD1. The CDR3 is 16 residues long. V trimming: 4 bases; J trimming: 0 bases; junction bases outside the gene matches: 6. The germline CDR1 and CDR2 sequences are SGHDT and YYEEEE. This CDR3 reads CASSRGQGHSGNTIYF. In DNA form, the CDR3 reads TGTGCCAGCAGCCGAGGACAGGGTCACTCTGGAAACACCATATATTTT.

This clone was counted a few times. The rearrangement links TRBV14 to TRBJ1-2; weak D call: TRBD1 (6 bases). Germline CDR1 is SGHDN and CDR2 is FVKESK. The CDR3 totals 14 residues. With 1 base removed from V and 8 bases from J, the gap between germline ends came to 14 bases. CDR3 residues: CASSQAGGTRGYTF. The DNA of the CDR3 is TGTGCCAGCAGCCAAGCGGGGGGCACTCGGGGCTACACCTTC.

The V call is TRBV27, the J call TRBJ1-6; D uncertain. Trimming took off 3 bases at V and 5 bases at J, with 8 bases between the two ends. The CDR3 is made up of 14 amino acids. Germline CDR1 and CDR2: MNHEY and SMNVEV (reference sequence). CDR3: CASSFGRDNSPLHF. Here the CDR3 DNA reads TGTGCCAGCAGTTTTGGGCGAGATAATTCACCCCTCCACTTT.

CDR3 residues: CSVAGKEGQPQHF. In DNA, the CDR3 is TGCAGCGTTGCAGGGAAGGAAGGTCAGCCCCAGCATTTT. This sequence joins TRBV29-1 and TRBJ1-5, with D possibly matching TRBD1 (5 bases). Deletions cut 4 bases from V and 6 bases from J, with 13 bases between. The CDR3 is made up of 13 amino acids. The germline V gene has CDR1 SQVTM and CDR2 ANQGSEA. Together with reference TRBV29-1 and TRBJ1-5, the CDR3 gives the full variable domain: SAVISQKPSRDICQRGTSLTIQCQVDSQVTMMFWYRQQPGQSLTLIATANQGSEATYESGFVIDKFPISRPNLTFSTLTVSNMSPEDSSIYLCSVAGKEGQPQHFGDGTRLSIL.

Only one count was recorded for this clone. The chain uses TRBV27 and TRBJ2-2; weak D call: TRBD1 (6 bases). Trimming shortened V by 1 base and J by 6 bases, and 12 bases separated the two germline ends. The germline V gene has CDR1 MNHEY and CDR2 SMNVEV (reference sequence). The CDR3 length is 15 residues. The CDR3 bases are TGTGCCAGCAGTTTATTTTCCAGGGGCGCCGGGGAGCTGTTTTTT. Encoded protein: CASSLFSRGAGELFF.

This chain joins TRBV28 and TRBJ1-2; 7 bases are shared with TRBD1. This CDR3 has 13 residues. Germline loops: CDR1 MDHEN, CDR2 SYDVKM. V trimming: 3 bases; J trimming: 8 bases; junction bases outside the gene matches: 6. The chain's CDR3 is CASSLRQGYGYTF. CDR3 sequence (DNA): TGTGCCAGCAGTTTGCGACAGGGTTACGGCTACACCTTC.

The chain carries TRBV7-8 and TRBJ1-4, with D possibly matching TRBD1 (5 bases). This CDR3 has 13 residues. Germline CDR1 is SGHVS and CDR2 is FQNEAQ. V gave up 8 bases and J gave up 2 bases, with 9 bases separating them. CDR3 bases: TGTGCCAGCCAGACAGTGACTAATGAAAAACTGTTTTTT. This translates into CASQTVTNEKLFF.

This sequence joins TRBV4-3 and TRBJ2-5; 7 bases match TRBD2. The ends lost 3 bases at V and 5 bases at J; junction bases unmatched: 15. There are 17 residues in the CDR3. The germline gives CDR1 LGHNA, CDR2 YSLEER. CDR3 bases: TGCGCCAGCAGCCAGGGAAACGGGGGGTCCGCGAAGGAGACCCAGTACTTC. Protein product: CASSQGNGGSAKETQYF.

CDR3 in DNA: TGCAGCGTTGCTAGGGGGTCAGATACGCAGTATTTT. Protein product: CSVARGSDTQYF. The chain employs TRBV29-1 and TRBJ2-3, with D perhaps matching TRBD1 (6 bases). Germline V CDR1 and CDR2: SQVTM, ANQGSEA. V was pared by 4 bases and J by 4 bases, with 9 bases between. The CDR3 totals 12 residues.

The rearrangement links TRBV7-9 to TRBJ2-7, with D possibly matching TRBD2 (5 bases). This CDR3 has 11 residues. Germline values: CDR1 SEHNR, CDR2 FQNEAQ (reference sequence). Trimming left V 4 bases short and J 6 bases short, with 7 bases between. The CDR3 DNA sequence: TGTGCCAGCAGCTCGGGGTTCGAGCAGTACTTC. Translating gives CASSSGFEQYF.

V gene TRBV7-9 combines with J gene TRBJ2-2, with a tentative D call TRBD1 (6 bases). The V gene lost 2 bases and the J gene lost 2 bases, with 12 bases spanning the gap. This CDR3 is 16 amino acids long. Germline CDR1 reads SEHNR; CDR2 reads FQNEAQ (reference sequence). The CDR3 region has the DNA TGTGCCAGCAGCTTAAGCCGGGACACCAACACCGGGGAGCTGTTTTTT. Translation: CASSLSRDTNTGELFF. The full variable domain, in which reference TRBV7-9 and TRBJ2-2 provide the parts outside the CDR3, is DTGVSQNPRHKITKRGQNVTFRCDPISEHNRLYWYRQTLGQGPEFLTYFQNEAQLEKSRLLSDRFSAERPKGSFSTLEIQRTEQGDSAMYLCASSLSRDTNTGELFFGEGSRLTVL.

This rearrangement joins TRBV19 to TRBJ1-6; D is unresolved. Germline assignment: CDR1 LNHDA and CDR2 SQIVND (reference sequence). V dropped 2 bases and J dropped 5 bases, with 13 bases sitting between them. CDR3 size: 16 residues. Here the CDR3 DNA reads TGTGCCAGTAGTATAAGAGTACAGCTCCATAATTCACCCCTCCACTTT. Translating gives CASSIRVQLHNSPLHF.

The rearrangement joins TRBV9 to TRBJ1-1, with D hard to call. This CDR3 spans 14 amino acids. CDR1 is SGDLS and CDR2 is YYNGEE in the germline V gene. Deletions cut 3 bases from V and 1 base from J, with 10 bases between. CDR3 sequence: CASSATSGNTEAFF. Written as DNA, the CDR3 is TGTGCCAGCAGCGCCACATCTGGGAACACTGAAGCTTTCTTT.

This sequence joins TRBV15 and TRBJ2-7; 7 bases map to TRBD1. Germline trimming cut 2 bases from V and 2 bases from J; bases unmatched to any gene: 3. The CDR3 totals 14 residues. CDR1 LNHNV and CDR2 YYDKDF come from the germline V gene (reference sequence). The CDR3 sequence: CATSRNRGPYEQYF. In DNA form, the CDR3 reads TGTGCCACCAGCAGAAACAGGGGCCCCTACGAGCAGTACTTC.

This chain uses TRBV4-1 with TRBJ1-2; 7 positions agree with TRBD1. The J segment lost 4 bases and the V segment lost 6 bases, leaving 8 bases of the junction unmatched. The germline CDR1 and CDR2 sequences are MGHRA and YSYEKL. The CDR3 is made up of 14 amino acids. CDR3 coding DNA: TGCGCCAGCAGGTACGACTCAGGGGGCTATGGCTACACCTTC. This encodes CASRYDSGGYGYTF.

The genes are TRBV11-2 and TRBJ1-1; tentatively, D is TRBD1 (5 bases). The CDR3 extends over 13 amino acids. Germline-derived CDR1 and CDR2 are SGHAT and FQNNGV. Trimming took off 4 bases at V and 7 bases at J, with 13 bases between the two ends. CDR3: CASSSRSGDEAFF. The CDR3 DNA reads as TGTGCCAGCAGCTCCCGGTCGGGGGATGAAGCTTTCTTT.

V gene TRBV4-3 combines with J gene TRBJ2-5; 14 bases line up with TRBD2. Germline lookup yields CDR1 LGHNA and CDR2 YSLEER. The junction had 12 bases not matched to a gene; V was cut back by 5 bases and J by 1 base. CDR3 size: 19 residues. CDR3 sequence: CASSGGTSGGLYLQETQYF. As DNA, the CDR3 is TGCGCCAGCAGCGGGGGGACTAGCGGGGGCCTTTACCTCCAAGAGACCCAGTACTTC.

The chain recombines TRBV9 with TRBJ2-7; D gene uncertain. Trimming took 4 bases from V and 0 from J, leaving 11 bases between them. Germline-derived CDR1 and CDR2 are SGDLS and YYNGEE. The CDR3 totals 14 residues. In DNA, the CDR3 is TGTGCCAGCAGCCCCCGCCCGAGCTCCTACGAGCAGTACTTC. This sequence encodes CASSPRPSSYEQYF.

V gene TRBV28 combines with J gene TRBJ1-1, with 8 positions matching TRBD1. Germline V CDR1 and CDR2: MDHEN, SYDVKM. V shed 5 bases and J 5 bases; nucleotides not matched to a gene: 10. This CDR3 has 15 amino acids. CDR3 amino acids: CASSPVGTGGTEAFF. The CDR3 coding sequence is TGTGCCAGCAGTCCGGTGGGGACAGGTGGGACTGAAGCTTTCTTT.

The chain carries TRBV5-6 and TRBJ2-3; TRBD2 matches 15 bases. The CDR3 has 16 residues. V lost 4 bases to trimming and J lost 5 bases; unmatched junction nucleotides: 5. The V gene's germline CDR1 is SGHDT and CDR2 YYEEEE. As DNA, the CDR3 is TGTGCCAGCAGCGGAGGGACTAGCGGGGGGCAAGATACGCAGTATTTT. Its translation is CASSGGTSGGQDTQYF.

The chain links TRBV9 to TRBJ2-7; D might be TRBD2 (6 bases). V was clipped by 0 bases and J by 2 bases, with 12 bases between them. The CDR3 contains 15 residues. Germline V CDR1 and CDR2: SGDLS, YYNGEE. The CDR3 sequence is CASSVEKGGPYEQYF. Written as DNA, the CDR3 is TGTGCCAGCAGCGTAGAAAAGGGAGGTCCCTACGAGCAGTACTTC.

This clone was seen only once. The chain couples TRBV10-1 to TRBJ1-2; 11 positions agree with TRBD1. J lost 6 bases, V lost 9 bases, and 3 bases had no gene match. The CDR3 has 12 amino acids. Per germline, CDR1 WNHNN and CDR2 SYGVQD (reference sequence). Here the CDR3 reads CARGDRGDGYTF. Here the CDR3 DNA reads TGCGCCAGGGGGGACAGGGGGGATGGCTACACCTTC.

V and J are TRBV2 and TRBJ2-7; TRBD1 matches at 8 bases. The germline CDR1 and CDR2 sequences are SNHLY and FYNNEI. This CDR3 contains 13 residues. V lost 5 bases and J lost 3; bases outside the gene matches: 3. CDR3 in amino acids: CASSNRGIYEQYF. The CDR3 DNA follows: TGTGCCAGCAGTAACAGGGGGATCTACGAGCAGTACTTC.